One T cell receptor beta chain is described in this entry. This receptor's antigen is unknown. There are no base qualities to consult, and no much larger clone falls within one base. This sample stems from a study of blood T cell repertoires in COVID-19 (dated by TCRdb to about 2020). In terms of the full investigation: Samples covering the acute and convalescent phases of COVID-19 were provided by collaborators in the United States, Italy and Spain. The material from the prospective study consisted of cDNA or gDNA derived from T cells, B-cell-depleted T cells, or PBMCs. Deeply sampled blood TCRbeta repertoires from subjects exposed to, actively infected with, or recovered from COVID-19 were included in the dataset. The repertoires were released in a freely available public database meant as a resource for research on the immune response to SARS-CoV-2. The samples were drawn from two sources: the first 160 participants of the ongoing ImmuneRACE study, and 1,200 or so subjects contributed by 6 global collaborators. The sample metadata nearly always contained a de-identified subject ID, COVID-19 status, age in years and sex. Where HLA class I and class II types were available, the types were taken from metadata supplied by the sample provider, not from assay-based typing.

What the research found in general, with its limitations: The quantity of clinical and demographic metadata differed by source and by participant and was supplied without curation.

TCRbeta CDR3 regions were amplified from genomic DNA by means of the immunoSEQ Assay, a bias-controlled multiplex PCR. In the paper's pipeline: The number of nucleated cells in each sample was estimated from the amplification of reference gene primers within the assay. Sequence reads were collapsed and filtered to measure the absolute abundance of every unique TCRbeta CDR3 rearrangement. Productive Simpson clonality was computed per sample as the square root of Simpson's diversity index over productive rearrangements. TCRdb carries this immuneACCESS record with in-frame sequences only. Its versions omit some clonotypes, under half of them owing to an unresolved V gene in the studies checked, with the rest unexplained. The V and J calls and clone size are taken from that table; D and trimming were inferred from the DNA. The sample profile shows roughly 280,000 clones; 85% to 90% of them were found once. The top ten hold about 4% of the sample.

Participants in the prospective study were enrolled through a virtual design, were aged about 18 to 90 years, and lived in 24 United States geographic areas. In the prospective study, cohorts were assigned on the basis of participant-reported clinical history obtained from a screening survey and a study questionnaire. Mobile phlebotomists in the prospective study collected whole blood, serum and a nasopharyngeal or oropharyngeal swab from every participant. Prospective study participants could optionally give additional blood draws and questionnaires over an approximately 2-month period. Prospective study blood samples were shipped either frozen or at room temperature before DNA extraction. CDR1 and CDR2 are drawn from the germline V gene: LGHNA, YSLEER. Trimming accounts for 3 bases at V and 7 bases at J, while the number of junction bases matched to no gene is 2. Including cysteine and phenylalanine, the CDR3 has 13 amino acids. The read is trimmed to its CDR3 DNA, 39 bases read in frame from base 1.

Input material: PBMCs or T cells enriched from blood (not recorded which). The TCR comes from a woman between 25 and 40 years old with acute COVID-19. This chain is built from TRBV4-3 and TRBJ1-4; TRBD1 fits 7 bases in the junction. The CDR3 protein: CASSQTGSEKLFF. Read as DNA, the sequence is TGCGCCAGCAGCCAGACAGGGAGTGAAAAACTGTTTTTT.